Below, 15 T cell receptor beta chains from the same sample are listed, as sequenced in a study of blood T cell repertoires in COVID-19. Only in-frame clones appear in the TCRdb table, and some are missing; sequencing was by immunoSEQ multiplex PCR. The sample carries 130,000 to 150,000 clones, 87% recorded once. What was sequenced was PBMCs or T cells enriched from blood (not recorded which). The receptor source for this set is a man between 60 and 75 years old who had recovered from COVID-19.

This clone was seen a few times. This sequence joins TRBV7-9 and TRBJ1-1; maybe TRBD1 (5 bases). Looked up from germline, CDR1 is SEHNR and CDR2 is FQNEAQ (reference sequence). CDR3 length: 14 amino acids. Trimming shortened V by 3 bases and J by 0 bases, and 8 bases separated the two germline ends. CDR3 amino acids: CASSLDTLNTEAFF. Written as DNA, the CDR3 is TGTGCCAGCAGCTTGGACACCTTGAACACTGAAGCTTTCTTT.

The chain combines TRBV5-4 with TRBJ2-6; 7 bases map to TRBD2. After removal of 2 bases from V and 4 bases from J, the junction contained 12 bases not matched to a gene. Per the germline V gene, CDR1 is SGHNT and CDR2 is YYREEE (reference sequence). The CDR3 spans 18 residues. CDR3 DNA: TGTGCCAGCAGCTTCGCTAGCGGAGACCCTCCCGGGGCCAACGTCCTGACTTTC. Encoded protein: CASSFASGDPPGANVLTF.

The V gene is TRBV28, the J gene TRBJ2-2; 7 nucleotides agree with TRBD1. The CDR3 runs 16 residues. With V trimmed by 7 bases and J by 5 bases, 13 bases remained unmatched. The V gene's germline CDR1 is MDHEN and CDR2 SYDVKM. The CDR3 DNA is TGTGCCAGCACTATTGGGCTAGCAGGGGGAACCGGGGAGCTGTTTTTT. Amino acid sequence: CASTIGLAGGTGELFF.

This clone was detected only once. J is TRBJ2-2 and V is TRBV2; possibly TRBD1 for D (5 bases). Germline values: CDR1 SNHLY, CDR2 FYNNEI. This CDR3 spans 16 amino acids. Trimming removed 1 base at V and 5 bases at J, with 14 bases between. The CDR3 reads CASSEEGVYKTGELFF. The CDR3 bases are TGTGCCAGCAGTGAAGAAGGGGTATATAAGACCGGGGAGCTGTTTTTT.

This chain connects TRBV6-1 to TRBJ1-3; 8 positions agree with TRBD1. This CDR3 contains 19 residues. Germline V lookup: CDR1 MNHNS, CDR2 SASEGT. J was trimmed by 3 bases and V by 4 bases; bases with no gene match: 17. This chain's CDR3 is CASSGEGGQDTLFGNTIYF. For the CDR3, the DNA is TGTGCCAGCAGTGGAGAAGGGGGACAGGATACCTTATTTGGAAACACCATATATTTT.

For this clone: The same CDR3 arises from other DNA sequences in this sample as well. J is TRBJ1-5 and V is TRBV19; no reliable D call. This CDR3 comprises 14 residues. Germline V CDR1 and CDR2: LNHDA, SQIVND (reference sequence). V lost 3 bases, J lost 7 bases, and 13 bases lay in between. For the CDR3, the DNA is TGTGCCAGTAGTATCCGAGGTTCCGGACAGCCCCAGCATTTT. Translation: CASSIRGSGQPQHF.

The chain couples TRBV11-3 to TRBJ2-3, with 12 bases lining up with TRBD2. V shed 5 bases, J shed 0 bases, and the junction held 3 bases outside the gene matches. CDR3 length: 16 amino acids. Germline V gene data show CDR1 as SGHNT and CDR2 as YENEEA. The chain's CDR3 is CASSPSGGGSTDTQYF. CDR3 DNA: TGTGCCAGCAGCCCTAGCGGGGGGGGAAGCACAGATACGCAGTATTTT. The full variable domain, in which reference TRBV11-3 and TRBJ2-3 provide the parts outside the CDR3, is EAGVVQSPRYKIIEKKQPVAFWCNPISGHNTLYWYLQNLGQGPELLIRYENEEAVDDSQLPKDRFSAERLKGVDSTLKIQPAELGDSAVYLCASSPSGGGSTDTQYFGPGTRLTVL.

This rearrangement joins TRBV10-2 to TRBJ2-7, with a tentative D call TRBD1 (6 bases). Germline V CDR1 and CDR2: WSHSY, SAAADI. The CDR3 has 14 residues. Trimming left V 2 bases short and J 5 bases short, with 13 bases between. CDR3 sequence: CASSEPGHKDEQYF. The CDR3 DNA is TGCGCCAGCAGTGAGCCGGGACACAAGGACGAGCAGTACTTC.

The CDR3 protein is CASSRGQGYEQYF. The DNA for the CDR3 is TGTGCCAGTAGTAGGGGACAGGGCTACGAGCAGTACTTC. The V gene is TRBV19, the J gene TRBJ2-7; 9 bases map to TRBD1. V gave up 4 bases and J gave up 3 bases; unmatched junction bases: 1. The CDR3 is 13 amino acids. Per germline, CDR1 LNHDA and CDR2 SQIVND (reference sequence).

The chain has TRBV2 and TRBJ1-2, with a tentative D call TRBD1 (6 bases). The CDR3 is 14 residues long. Germline lookup yields CDR1 SNHLY and CDR2 FYNNEI. V lost 6 bases and J 2 bases, leaving 13 bases between the germline ends. CDR3 nucleotide sequence: TGTGCCAGCAGACTAGGACAGTCGAACTATGGCTACACCTTC. The encoded protein is CASRLGQSNYGYTF.

The V and J genes are TRBV5-1 and TRBJ2-2; D may be TRBD1 (5 bases). The V end was cut by 4 bases, the J end by 2 bases, with 9 bases between. CDR1 and CDR2 (germline): SGHRS, YFSETQ. The CDR3 loop spans 14 amino acids. This CDR3 is CASSADTNTGELFF. CDR3 nucleotides: TGCGCCAGCAGCGCGGACACTAACACCGGGGAGCTGTTTTTT.

The gene calls are TRBV4-1 and TRBJ2-3; TRBD1 agrees at 9 bases. Looked up from germline, CDR1 is MGHRA and CDR2 is YSYEKL. V dropped 0 bases and J dropped 2; count of bases not matched to a gene: 6. The CDR3 is made up of 17 amino acids. In DNA form, the CDR3 reads TGCGCCAGCAGCCAAGAGGGGACAGGGTCCTACACAGATACGCAGTATTTT. Protein: CASSQEGTGSYTDTQYF.

This clone was seen once. The chain has TRBV11-2 and TRBJ2-5; D remains ambiguous. This CDR3 has 13 amino acids. V was pared by 0 bases and J by 7 bases, with 9 bases between. Germline V gene data show CDR1 as SGHAT and CDR2 as FQNNGV. The CDR3 reads CASSLDVAGTQYF. The CDR3 DNA sequence: TGTGCCAGCAGCTTAGACGTGGCAGGGACCCAGTACTTC.

The chain has TRBV7-8 and TRBJ1-3; 10 positions match TRBD1. With 5 bases clipped from V and 2 bases from J, the junction kept 6 bases outside the gene matches. The CDR3 totals 16 residues. CDR1 and CDR2 from the germline V gene are SGHVS and FQNEAQ. The chain's CDR3 is CASSLDRGLAGNTIYF. The CDR3 DNA reads as TGTGCCAGCAGCCTCGACAGGGGGCTCGCTGGAAACACCATATATTTT.

This chain links TRBV7-2 with TRBJ2-7; unclear D gene. Trimming cost V 4 bases and J 3 bases, with 7 bases left between them. The CDR3 spans 12 residues. The germline V gene encodes CDR1 SGHTA and CDR2 FQGNSA. The CDR3 DNA is TGTGCCAGCAGCTCCAACAGCTACGAGCAGTACTTC. Translated: CASSSNSYEQYF.